The clone carrying this T cell receptor (beta chain) was observed a handful of times. Its antigen is currently unknown. The data stem from a study of beta chain features in type 1 diabetes. Study-wide findings and caveats: Within each of all four CD4+ subsets, Type 1 diabetes patients had TCRB CDR3s that were moderately but significantly shorter.

V was cut by 7 bases and J by 0 bases, with 7 bases left in between. CDR1 is MDHEN, CDR2 SYDVKM, per germline. The CDR3 length is 12 residues. Sequencing targeted expressed TCRB transcripts, as all isolated RNA had been reverse transcribed. The repertoire was sequenced with immunoSEQ multiplex PCR; TCRdb's copy has only in-frame clones and lacks some. The profile covers around 250,000 clones, with about 25% appearing a single time and around 4% taken by the ten largest. Per donor, one heparinised blood draw averaged approximately 110 mL. Researchers reported sorting CD4+ naive, central memory, regulatory and stem cell-like memory cells via CD45RO/CCR7/CD25/CD127/CD95/CD27. Each population that was sorted was more than 98% pure.

Sequencing was done on a sample of central memory CD4+ T cells from blood. The receptor was isolated from a young man in good health. The chain uses TRBV28 and TRBJ2-7; D is undetermined. The CDR3, as DNA: TGTGCCAGCACCGCGGCCTCCTACGAGCAGTACTTC. This sequence encodes CASTAASYEQYF.